This TCR beta chain appears in the sequencing data of a study of Graves' ophthalmopathy and Graves' hyperthyroidism. Study observations and caveats: Ophthalmopathy progression predictions by the model showed approximately 79% specificity and about 70% sensitivity.

The CDR3 loop spans 15 amino acids. From germline, CDR1 is MNHEY and CDR2 SMNVEV (reference sequence). V lost 0 bases, J lost 4 bases, and 12 bases lay in between. Amplification of TCR beta CDR3 regions used RNA transcripts. HTBI-primed first-round RT-PCR preceded second-round multiplex PCR. From the multiplex PCR reads, TCRdb called clonotypes with MiXCR, one entry per CDR3 protein. The sample lists 40,000 to 50,000 distinct CDR3 sequences; 45% to 60% were seen once. Ten or more counts support this clonotype. No antigen is known for it. Fresh peripheral blood, over 9.5 ml, was the PBMC source. Material for sequencing was peripheral blood. The chain couples TRBV27 to TRBJ1-2, with a weak D call TRBD1 (5 bases). This TCR derives from an adult man with Graves' ophthalmopathy. CDR3 DNA sequence: TGTGCCAGCAGTTTATCGTTTGACAGCCTCTATGGCTACACCTTC. The encoded protein is CASSLSFDSLYGYTF.